The 5 T cell receptor beta chains given below trace back to one sample, sequenced in a study of CD8+CD57+ T cells in acquired aplastic anemia (dated by TCRdb to the late 2010s). TCRdb shows the sequencer as Illumina HiSeq 2000. TCR beta VDJ combination and CDR3 sequence profiling used genomic DNA as the template. TCRdb applied fastp at Q25 and MiXCR to the public reads, then kept only in-frame beta chains. Each CDR3 protein gets just one entry, which takes the most common genes and DNA from the rows behind it. This sample comprises approximately 200,000 distinct CDR3 sequences, around 63% of them detected only once. Jointly, the top ten make up about 29% of the sample. Material for sequencing was sorted CD4+, CD8+, or CD8+CD57+ T cells (not recorded which) from PBMCs. The receptor set was obtained from a human donor in good health.

The CDR3 coding sequence is TGTGCCAGCAGCTTTGTAAATGAGCAGTTCTTC. Protein sequence: CASSFVNEQFF. The chain has TRBV7-2 and TRBJ2-1, with no clear D. The germline CDR1 and CDR2 sequences are SGHTA and FQGNSA. The V end was cut by 3 bases, the J end by 7 bases, with 4 bases between. This CDR3 is built from 11 residues.

The chain recombines TRBV7-9 with TRBJ1-6; the D gene is possibly TRBD1 (6 bases). The CDR3 is 14 amino acids. V was trimmed by 4 bases and J by 5 bases, leaving 9 bases between them. Germline CDR1 SEHNR, CDR2 FQNEAQ (reference sequence). In DNA, the CDR3 is TGTGCCAGCAGCTCGGGACATAATAATTCACCCCTCCACTTT. This encodes CASSSGHNNSPLHF.

The table lists this clonotype with many counts. This CDR3 is CASSPGTRRYGYTF. In DNA form, the CDR3 reads TGTGCCAGCAGCCCGGGGACCCGGCGCTATGGCTACACCTTC. V usage is TRBV14 and J usage is TRBJ1-2; possibly TRBD1 for D (5 bases). This CDR3 spans 14 amino acids. The V gene lost 4 bases and the J gene lost 4 bases, with 13 bases spanning the gap. Germline lookup yields CDR1 SGHDN and CDR2 FVKESK.

V gene TRBV7-2 combines with J gene TRBJ2-5; possibly TRBD1 for D (7 bases). V was pared by 1 base and J by 13 bases, with 16 bases between. There are 13 residues in the CDR3. The V gene's germline CDR1 is SGHTA and CDR2 FQGNSA. CDR3 nucleotides: TGTGCCAGCAGCTTAGGACAGGGAGGTACCGCGTACTTC. Translation: CASSLGQGGTAYF.

The rearrangement joins TRBV7-2 to TRBJ1-2; TRBD1 agrees at 12 bases. This CDR3 spans 17 amino acids. V lost 1 base, J lost 7 bases, and 10 bases stayed unmatched. The germline V gene has CDR1 SGHTA and CDR2 FQGNSA. CDR3 in DNA: TGTGCCAGCAGCTTAGTTCTCCCGGGACAGGGGGCAGCTGGCTACACCTTC. This gives the protein CASSLVLPGQGAAGYTF. The whole variable domain, filled in from reference TRBV7-2 and TRBJ1-2, reads GAGVSQSPSNKVTEKGKDVELRCDPISGHTALYWYRQSLGQGLEFLIYFQGNSAPDKSGLPSDRFSAERTGGSVSTLTIQRTQQEDSAVYLCASSLVLPGQGAAGYTFGSGTRLTVV.